The rows below give T cell receptor beta chains drawn from one sample of a study of blood T cell repertoires in COVID-19. Produced via immunoSEQ multiplex PCR; TCRdb's table is partial and in-frame only. The sample records fewer than 250,000 clones, around 80% being singletons. Sequenced sample: peripheral blood. Receptors were obtained from a human donor in a cohort sampled during active COVID-19. The CDR3 runs from the conserved cysteine through the conserved F or W. The D gene is left open where the match is weak. For some rows the clone size is stated as once, few or many, or as a class when expanded; others skip it.

d_call clone_size j_call v_call cdr3_aa cdr3_nt
NA NA TRBJ1-4 TRBV20-1 CSASGHPNEKLFF TGCAGTGCTAGTGGACACCCTAATGAAAAACTGTTTTTT
NA NA TRBJ2-5 TRBV18 CASSSGARGRETQYF TGTGCCAGCTCCTCTGGAGCCAGGGGCCGGGAGACCCAGTACTTC
NA NA TRBJ1-2 TRBV5-4 CASSLRINYGYTF TGTGCCAGCAGCCTCAGGATTAACTATGGCTACACCTTC
NA NA TRBJ2-1 TRBV24-1 CATSDSSVQDYNEQFF TGTGCCACCAGTGATTCATCGGTTCAGGATTACAATGAGCAGTTCTTC
TRBD1 NA TRBJ2-1 TRBV18 CASSPGTGDGEQFF TGTGCCAGCTCACCGGGGACAGGGGACGGTGAGCAGTTCTTC
TRBD1 NA TRBJ2-2 TRBV30 CAWSVLGQGRTYTGELFF TGTGCCTGGAGTGTACTGGGACAGGGACGGACTTACACCGGGGAGCTGTTTTTT
NA NA TRBJ2-3 TRBV29-1 CSIIPGRGPDTQYF TGCAGCATCATCCCTGGGCGGGGACCAGATACGCAGTATTTT
NA NA TRBJ2-3 TRBV7-9 CAGGRDTQYF TGTGCCGGAGGGCGGGATACGCAGTATTTT
TRBD1 NA TRBJ1-2 TRBV2 CASKPRDRESYGYTF TGTGCCAGCAAGCCTAGGGACAGGGAATCCTATGGCTACACCTTC
NA NA TRBJ1-5 TRBV7-9 CASSPASGVDQPQHF TGTGCCAGCAGCCCAGCCTCAGGGGTGGATCAGCCCCAGCATTTT
NA NA TRBJ2-4 TRBV5-1 CASSFRGIKNIQYF TGCGCCAGCAGCTTCAGGGGAATCAAAAACATTCAGTACTTC
TRBD2 NA TRBJ2-5 TRBV5-1 CASRPLGSGEETQYF TGCGCCAGCAGACCTTTAGGTAGCGGGGAAGAGACCCAGTACTTC
TRBD2 NA TRBJ2-7 TRBV20-1 CSASNKRENSYEQYF TGCAGTGCTAGTAATAAGCGGGAGAACTCCTACGAGCAGTACTTC
NA NA TRBJ2-2 TRBV6-6 CASSEWGRWETGELFF TGTGCCAGCAGCGAATGGGGGAGGTGGGAAACCGGGGAGCTGTTTTTT
TRBD1 few TRBJ1-5 TRBV2 CASGRQGNQPQHF TGTGCCAGCGGTCGACAGGGTAATCAGCCCCAGCATTTT
TRBD1 few TRBJ2-7 TRBV6-6 CASSYGTGVNYEQYF TGTGCCAGCAGTTACGGAACAGGGGTCAACTACGAGCAGTACTTC
NA few TRBJ1-1 TRBV29-1 CSVSNLDPNTEAFF TGCAGCGTTTCGAATCTAGATCCGAACACTGAAGCTTTCTTT
TRBD2 NA TRBJ2-1 TRBV10-1 CARAGGRNEQFF TGCGCCAGAGCGGGGGGGCGAAATGAGCAGTTCTTC
NA once TRBJ2-2 TRBV5-1 CASSLVWVGGASGELFF TGCGCCAGCTCCCTTGTTTGGGTAGGAGGGGCGTCCGGGGAGCTGTTTTTT
TRBD2 NA TRBJ2-6 TRBV5-4 CASSFKRESAGANVLTF TGTGCCAGCAGCTTCAAGCGGGAGTCGGCTGGGGCCAACGTCCTGACTTTC
TRBD1 NA TRBJ2-5 TRBV5-1 CASSLDGQVQETQYF TGCGCCAGCAGCTTGGACGGACAGGTACAAGAGACCCAGTACTTC
TRBD1 NA TRBJ2-2 TRBV6-1 CASSVRAQGANGELFF TGTGCCAGCAGTGTTCGAGCACAGGGGGCGAACGGGGAGCTGTTTTTT
NA NA TRBJ1-2 TRBV4-1 CASSQEGVGYTF TGCGCCAGCAGCCAAGAAGGGGTCGGCTACACCTTC
TRBD1 NA TRBJ2-7 TRBV5-4 CASSFSGTGNYEQYF TGTGCCAGCAGCTTCTCCGGGACAGGGAATTACGAGCAGTACTTC
NA NA TRBJ1-4 TRBV5-8 CASSSLRRGGEKLFF TGTGCCAGCAGCTCACTCCGTCGGGGAGGAGAAAAACTGTTTTTT
TRBD1 NA TRBJ1-2 TRBV28 CASSASGTGTHYGYTF TGTGCCAGCAGTGCCTCCGGGACAGGGACTCACTATGGCTACACCTTC
NA NA TRBJ1-4 TRBV2 CASSAANEKLFF TGTGCCAGCAGCGCTGCGAATGAAAAACTGTTTTTT
TRBD1 NA TRBJ2-7 TRBV2 CASSEPVPGQGYEQYF TGTGCCAGCAGTGAACCTGTCCCGGGACAGGGCTACGAGCAGTACTTC
NA NA TRBJ2-1 TRBV20-1 CSAAGNNEQFF TGCAGTGCTGCCGGGAACAATGAGCAGTTCTTC
TRBD1 once TRBJ1-4 TRBV29-1 CSVGQGIGNEKLFF TGCAGCGTGGGACAGGGGATTGGTAATGAAAAACTGTTTTTT
NA NA TRBJ2-7 TRBV5-1 CASSTGTSNYEQYF TGCGCCAGCAGCACCGGGACAAGTAACTACGAGCAGTACTTC
NA NA TRBJ2-2 TRBV19 CASSIGNTGELFF TGTGCCAGTAGTATCGGGAACACCGGGGAGCTGTTTTTT
NA NA TRBJ2-5 TRBV3-1/TRBV3-2 CASSRRRGTQYF TGTGCCAGCAGCCGTCGCCGGGGGACCCAGTACTTC
NA NA TRBJ1-1 TRBV19 CASSISADTEAFF TGTGCCAGTAGTATAAGCGCCGACACTGAAGCTTTCTTT
TRBD1 NA TRBJ1-2 TRBV4-1 CASSQDEGARGYTF TGCGCCAGCAGCCAAGATGAGGGGGCGCGAGGCTACACCTTC
NA NA TRBJ2-1 TRBV10-1 CASSEGGASYNEQFF TGCGCCAGCAGTGAGGGGGGGGCCTCGTACAATGAGCAGTTCTTC
TRBD2 NA TRBJ2-1 TRBV7-2 CASSLYVGRAKNEQFF TGTGCCAGCAGCTTATATGTCGGGAGGGCCAAGAATGAGCAGTTCTTC
NA NA TRBJ2-3 TRBV5-4 CASSSRLELNTQYF TGTGCCAGCAGCTCCAGACTAGAGTTAAATACGCAGTATTTT
NA few TRBJ2-7 TRBV10-2 CASSEPDYEQYF TGCGCCAGCAGTGAGCCAGACTACGAGCAGTACTTC
NA NA TRBJ2-1 TRBV4-2 CASSHVRWENDEQFF TGTGCCAGCAGCCATGTACGGTGGGAGAACGATGAGCAGTTCTTC
NA NA TRBJ1-2 TRBV10-3 CAISEPLANYGYTF TGTGCCATCAGTGAGCCGTTAGCTAACTATGGCTACACCTTC
TRBD1 NA TRBJ1-6 TRBV5-1 CASSLAGGQGRNSPLHF TGCGCCAGCAGCTTGGCAGGAGGACAGGGCAGGAATTCACCCCTCCACTTT
NA NA TRBJ1-5 TRBV29-1 CSVGTSNQPQHF TGCAGCGTTGGGACATCCAATCAGCCCCAGCATTTT
TRBD1 NA TRBJ2-5 TRBV24-1 CATSDPGTGGSETQYF TGTGCCACCAGTGATCCCGGGACAGGGGGATCGGAGACCCAGTACTTC
TRBD1 once TRBJ1-2 TRBV10-3 CAISESTTQGEYGYTF TGTGCCATCAGTGAGTCGACGACGCAGGGGGAATATGGCTACACCTTC
NA NA TRBJ2-3 TRBV7-6 CASFRGLGQYF TGTGCCAGCTTCCGGGGACTGGGGCAGTATTTT
TRBD1 NA TRBJ1-2 TRBV2 CASSQDRDYGYTF TGTGCCAGCAGCCAGGACAGGGACTATGGCTACACCTTC
TRBD1 NA TRBJ1-1 TRBV19 CASRKQGALPEAFF TGTGCCAGTAGGAAACAGGGGGCCCTTCCTGAAGCTTTCTTT
TRBD1 many TRBJ2-7 TRBV9 CASSASDRANSYEQYF TGTGCCAGCAGCGCCTCTGACAGGGCTAACTCCTACGAGCAGTACTTC
TRBD1 NA TRBJ1-2 TRBV25-1 CASSDEDRGVYGYTF TGTGCCAGCAGTGACGAGGACAGGGGAGTCTATGGCTACACCTTC
NA NA TRBJ2-5 TRBV11-2 CASSLTGTPAGETQYF TGTGCCAGCAGCCTGACGGGAACACCCGCTGGAGAGACCCAGTACTTC
NA few TRBJ1-3 TRBV7-2 CASSRGHPSGNTIYF TGTGCCAGCAGCCGCGGACACCCCTCTGGAAACACCATATATTTT
NA NA TRBJ1-1 TRBV6-5 CASSPEWGGVSAFF TGTGCCAGCAGTCCCGAATGGGGAGGGGTCTCGGCTTTCTTT
NA NA TRBJ1-5 TRBV7-2 CASSLPTRNQPQHF TGTGCCAGCAGCCTTCCCACACGTAATCAGCCCCAGCATTTT
TRBD2 NA TRBJ2-1 TRBV24-1 CATSDRGLAGRDEQFF TGTGCCACCAGTGATCGCGGACTAGCGGGTAGGGATGAGCAGTTCTTC
NA NA TRBJ1-6 TRBV20-1 CSASYGTGNSPLHF TGCAGTGCTAGTTATGGAACAGGAAATTCACCCCTCCACTTT
NA NA TRBJ2-1 TRBV2 CASRGGLARNNEQFF TGTGCCAGCAGGGGGGGGCTAGCGAGGAACAATGAGCAGTTCTTC
TRBD1 few TRBJ1-6 TRBV18 CASSGQGASNSPLHF TGTGCCAGCTCCGGACAGGGGGCATCGAATTCACCCCTCCACTTT